This T cell receptor (beta chain) was observed in a study of cytotoxic CD8 clonotypes in ibrutinib-treated CLL. Turning to the study itself: Among the patients, fewer than twelve presented as relapsed/refractory and about 15 as treatment-naive; some 17 showed unmutated IGHV. Partial response was seen in about 25 patients and complete response in 2; after median around 72 months, about 14 stayed remitted, some twelve progressed.

Study-level findings and limits: Treatment saw public clonotypes, which were uncommon, either contract or stay stable.

V lost 8 bases to trimming and J lost 2 bases, with 15 bases between them. The CDR3 length is 15 residues. Germline V gene lookup returns CDR1 LNHDA and CDR2 SQIVND (reference sequence). Assay used: immunoSEQ multiplex PCR; TCRdb lists only in-frame clones, some missing. The sample records approximately 80,000 clones, 70% to 90% being singletons. This clone was observed a few times. The antigen is unknown. The source is a human donor with chronic lymphocytic leukemia. Material: PBMCs, obtained before ibrutinib treatment. The rearrangement uses TRBV19 and TRBJ2-2, with D tentatively TRBD2 (6 bases). The CDR3 spells CASGGLADNTGELFF. The CDR3 nucleotides read TGTGCCAGTGGGGGATTAGCGGACAACACCGGGGAGCTGTTTTTT.